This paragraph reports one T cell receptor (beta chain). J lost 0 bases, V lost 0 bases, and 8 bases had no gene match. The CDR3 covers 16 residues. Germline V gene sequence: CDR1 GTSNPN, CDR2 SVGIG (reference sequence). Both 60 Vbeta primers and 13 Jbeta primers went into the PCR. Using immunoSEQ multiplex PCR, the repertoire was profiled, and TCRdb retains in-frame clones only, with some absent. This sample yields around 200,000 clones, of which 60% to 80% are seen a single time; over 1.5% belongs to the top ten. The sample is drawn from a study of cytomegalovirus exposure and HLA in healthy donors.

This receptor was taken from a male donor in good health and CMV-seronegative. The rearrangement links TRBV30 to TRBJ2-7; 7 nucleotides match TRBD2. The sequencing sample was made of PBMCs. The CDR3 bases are TGTGCCTGGAGTGTACAAGATGGGAGGGCCTCCTACGAGCAGTACTTC. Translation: CAWSVQDGRASYEQYF.